The rows below give T cell receptor beta chains drawn from one sample of a study of prognosis after radiotherapy for stage I lung cancer. MiXCR, applied by TCRdb to the multiplex PCR reads, yields one record per CDR3 protein. The sample lists under 35,000 distinct CDR3 sequences, around 43% occurring once. The source material was PBMCs, sampled before or after stereotactic body radiation therapy (not recorded which). These receptors originate from a donor of 50 years or more with non-small cell lung cancer. Both conserved end residues are part of each CDR3. D genes are given only for firm matches. A clone size is listed for some rows: how often the clone was seen (once, few, many), or a class if it is expanded.

TRBV5-1	TRBD1	TRBJ2-3	many	CASSFQGAGTDTQYF	TGCGCCAGCAGCTTCCAGGGGGCTGGCACAGATACGCAGTATTTT
TRBV9	-	TRBJ2-3	many	CASSSKRDWNTQYF	TGTGCCAGCAGCAGCAAGCGAGACTGGAATACGCAGTATTTT
TRBV27	-	TRBJ1-2	medium-sized	CASSLRGKAGYGYTF	TGTGCCAGCAGTTTAAGGGGAAAAGCGGGCTATGGCTACACCTTC
TRBV7-9	TRBD2	TRBJ2-5	many	CASSATLGLAEETQYF	TGTGCCAGCAGCGCGACGTTGGGACTAGCGGAAGAGACCCAGTACTTC
TRBV7-2	-	TRBJ1-2	-	CASSLVAQGNYGYTF	TGTGCCAGCAGCTTAGTAGCGCAGGGTAACTATGGCTACACCTTC
TRBV28	TRBD2	TRBJ2-2	few	CASSSAGRVDTGEPFF	TGTGCCAGCAGTAGCGCGGGGAGGGTCGACACCGGGGAGCCGTTTTTT
TRBV28	-	TRBJ1-2	few	CASSSKGWENNYGYTF	TGTGCCAGCAGTTCAAAGGGCTGGGAGAATAACTATGGCTACACCTTC
TRBV12-3/TRBV12-4	-	TRBJ2-2	many	CASSLDLGNTGELFF	TGTGCCAGCAGTTTAGATCTGGGGAACACCGGGGAGCTGTTTTTT
TRBV6-1	-	TRBJ2-7	-	CASSTVGGYEQYF	TGTGCCAGCAGCACAGTGGGGGGTTACGAGCAGTACTTC
TRBV2	-	TRBJ2-1	once	CASSQGAGEQFF	TGTGCCAGCAGCCAGGGTGCCGGTGAGCAGTTCTTC
TRBV24-1	TRBD2	TRBJ2-3	medium-sized	CATSDARGEQYF	TGTGCCACCAGTGACGCGCGGGGGGAGCAGTATTTT
TRBV28	-	TRBJ2-1	-	CASLPSVGERETSGEQFF	TGTGCCAGCCTTCCGTCCGTTGGGGAGAGGGAGACCTCGGGAGAGCAGTTCTTC
TRBV11-3	TRBD1	TRBJ2-2	many	CASSTGTANTGELFF	TGTGCCAGCAGCACCGGGACAGCGAACACCGGGGAGCTGTTTTTT
TRBV18	TRBD1	TRBJ2-7	-	CASPLQDPGTGGAQYF	TGTGCCAGCCCACTACAGGACCCCGGGACAGGGGGTGCGCAGTACTTC
TRBV20-1	-	TRBJ1-1	-	CSARDQRGVQDTEAFF	TGCAGTGCTAGAGATCAACGTGGGGTACAGGACACTGAAGCTTTCTTT
TRBV6-1	-	TRBJ2-7	-	CASSEATRGEQYF	TGTGCCAGCAGTGAGGCCACGAGGGGTGAGCAGTACTTC
TRBV20-1	TRBD1	TRBJ2-7	-	CSARGTGLVEEQYF	TGCAGTGCTAGGGGGACAGGGTTGGTCGAAGAGCAGTACTTC
TRBV4-2	-	TRBJ2-6	many	CASSQAQAGSSGANVLTF	TGTGCCAGCAGCCAAGCCCAAGCGGGTAGCTCTGGGGCCAACGTCCTGACTTTC
TRBV6-2/TRBV6-3	TRBD2	TRBJ2-7	-	CASTTGLGLKFSYEQYF	TGTGCCAGCACCACGGGATTGGGACTAAAGTTTTCTTACGAGCAGTACTTC
TRBV18	TRBD2	TRBJ2-2	many	CASSPLAGTNTGELFF	TGTGCCAGCTCACCCCTAGCGGGTACGAACACCGGGGAGCTGTTTTTT
TRBV6-1	-	TRBJ1-2	medium-sized	CASSSDTSGYGYTF	TGTGCCAGCAGTAGCGACACCTCGGGCTATGGCTACACCTTC
TRBV30	-	TRBJ2-2	many	CAWSRGNTGELFF	TGTGCCTGGAGTCGGGGCAACACCGGGGAGCTGTTTTTT
TRBV6-5	-	TRBJ1-1	-	CASSYSTEYLNTEAFF	TGTGCCAGCAGTTACTCGACAGAATACTTGAACACTGAAGCTTTCTTT
TRBV7-9	-	TRBJ2-1	-	CASSLAGQCREDEQFF	TGTGCCAGCAGCTTAGCGGGCCAGTGCCGCGAGGATGAGCAGTTCTTC
TRBV6-1	TRBD2	TRBJ2-7	-	CASSTTQFTSGRVFEQYF	TGTGCCAGCAGTACGACCCAGTTCACTAGCGGGAGGGTCTTCGAGCAGTACTTC
TRBV10-3	-	TRBJ1-5	many	CAISMGSGNQPQHF	TGTGCCATCAGTATGGGTTCCGGCAATCAGCCCCAGCATTTT